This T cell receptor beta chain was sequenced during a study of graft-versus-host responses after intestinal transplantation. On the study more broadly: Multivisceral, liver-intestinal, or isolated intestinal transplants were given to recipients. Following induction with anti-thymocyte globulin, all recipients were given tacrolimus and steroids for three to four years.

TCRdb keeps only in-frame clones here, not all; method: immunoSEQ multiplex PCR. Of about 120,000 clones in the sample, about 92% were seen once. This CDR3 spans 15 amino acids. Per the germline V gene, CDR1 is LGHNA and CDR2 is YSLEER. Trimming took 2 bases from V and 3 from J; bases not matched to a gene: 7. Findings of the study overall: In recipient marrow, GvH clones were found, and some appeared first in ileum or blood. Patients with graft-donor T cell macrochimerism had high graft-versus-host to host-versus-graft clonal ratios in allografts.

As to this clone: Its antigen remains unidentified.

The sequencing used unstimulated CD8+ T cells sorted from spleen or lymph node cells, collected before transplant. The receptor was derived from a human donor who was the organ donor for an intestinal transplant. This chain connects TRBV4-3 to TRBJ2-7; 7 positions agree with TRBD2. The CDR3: CASSQWAGEGYEQYF. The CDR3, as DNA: TGCGCCAGCAGCCAATGGGCGGGAGAGGGCTACGAGCAGTACTTC.